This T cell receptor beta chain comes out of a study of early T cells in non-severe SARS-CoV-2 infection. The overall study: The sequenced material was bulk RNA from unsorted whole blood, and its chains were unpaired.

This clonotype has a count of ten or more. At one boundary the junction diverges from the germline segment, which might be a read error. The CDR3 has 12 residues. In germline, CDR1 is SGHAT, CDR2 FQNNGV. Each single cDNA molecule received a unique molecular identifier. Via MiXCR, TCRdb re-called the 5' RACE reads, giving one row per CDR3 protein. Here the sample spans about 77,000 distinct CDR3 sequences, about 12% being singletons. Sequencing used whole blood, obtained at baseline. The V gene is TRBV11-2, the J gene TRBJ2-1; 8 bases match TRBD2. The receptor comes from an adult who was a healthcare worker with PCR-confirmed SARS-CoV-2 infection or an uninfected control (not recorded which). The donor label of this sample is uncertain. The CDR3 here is CACGRSYNEQFF. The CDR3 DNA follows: TGCGCCTGCGGGAGGTCCTACAATGAGCAGTTCTTC.